These 10 T cell receptor beta chains were sequenced from one sample in a study of blood T cell repertoires in COVID-19. Sequenced by immunoSEQ multiplex PCR; TCRdb stores in-frame clones only, minus some. The sample has around 200,000 clones, about 85% seen once. The source material was peripheral blood. All receptors come from an elderly woman in a cohort sampled during active or convalescent COVID-19.

The rearrangement links TRBV29-1 to TRBJ1-2, with D possibly matching TRBD1 (5 bases). Germline V CDR1 and CDR2: SQVTM, ANQGSEA. V was shortened by 4 bases and J by 7 bases, with 16 bases between the two germline ends. The CDR3 runs to 13 residues. This CDR3 reads CSVALAGDSGYTF. DNA of the CDR3: TGCAGCGTTGCCCTGGCGGGGGACTCTGGCTACACCTTC.

V usage is TRBV7-8 and J usage is TRBJ2-7; D not resolved. V was shortened by 0 bases and J by 0 bases, with 3 bases between the two germline ends. Germline assignment: CDR1 SGHVS and CDR2 FQNEAQ. This CDR3 region has 13 residues. In nucleotides, the CDR3 is TGTGCCAGCAGCTTAGCTAGCTCCTACGAGCAGTACGTC. Its translation: CASSLASSYEQYV.

The chain has TRBV27 and TRBJ1-2; 9 bases agree with TRBD1. The germline V gene has CDR1 MNHEY and CDR2 SMNVEV (reference sequence). V shed 6 bases, J shed 8 bases, and the junction held 7 bases outside the gene matches. CDR3 length: 13 amino acids. Here the CDR3 DNA reads TGTGCCAGCAGCCCCGACAGGGGGGCAGGCTACACCTTC. Translated, it gives CASSPDRGAGYTF.

V is TRBV6-5 and J is TRBJ2-5; D perhaps matches TRBD1 (6 bases). The V gene's germline CDR1 is MNHEY and CDR2 SVGAGI. The CDR3 runs to 15 residues. Trimming cost V 4 bases and J 7 bases, with 19 bases left between them. The CDR3 is CASSSPRGRKGTQYF. The DNA for the CDR3 is TGTGCCAGCAGTTCCCCCAGGGGCCGCAAGGGGACCCAGTACTTC.

V is TRBV19 and J is TRBJ1-2, with a possible D match to TRBD1 (5 bases). V lost 9 bases to trimming and J lost 5 bases, with 13 bases between them. The CDR3 has 12 residues. CDR1 LNHDA and CDR2 SQIVND come from the germline V gene (reference sequence). The CDR3 nucleotides are TGTGCCAGCACAGGTGGTCTTTATGGCTACACCTTC. Its protein is CASTGGLYGYTF.

The J gene is TRBJ2-7, the V gene TRBV30; D is unclear. Germline loops: CDR1 GTSNPN, CDR2 SVGIG (reference sequence). The CDR3 covers 11 residues. V lost 7 bases, J lost 6 bases, and 13 bases lay in between. Written as DNA, the CDR3 is TGTGCCTCCGGTTCCTGGGCCGAGCAGTACTTC. Its protein product is CASGSWAEQYF.

The chain is built from TRBV11-3 and TRBJ2-3, with 10 bases aligning to TRBD2. The CDR3 length is 17 residues. V shed 2 bases, J shed 1 base, and the junction held 6 bases outside the gene matches. Germline assignment: CDR1 SGHNT and CDR2 YENEEA. The CDR3 is CASSLTSGLAGTDTQYF. For the CDR3, the DNA is TGTGCCAGCAGCTTAACGTCCGGACTAGCGGGCACAGATACGCAGTATTTT. Looking up the rest from reference TRBV11-3 and TRBJ2-3 gives the full variable domain: EAGVVQSPRYKIIEKKQPVAFWCNPISGHNTLYWYLQNLGQGPELLIRYENEEAVDDSQLPKDRFSAERLKGVDSTLKIQPAELGDSAVYLCASSLTSGLAGTDTQYFGPGTRLTVL.

This clone was recorded only once. This chain joins TRBV2 and TRBJ2-6; tentatively, D is TRBD1 (5 bases). This CDR3 spans 19 amino acids. Per germline, CDR1 SNHLY and CDR2 FYNNEI. Trimming stripped 4 bases from V and 1 base from J, with 20 bases between. The CDR3 nucleotides read TGTGCCAGCAGTGTCTTTGGACACCCAAGGGGATCTGGGGCCAACGTCCTGACTTTC. Protein sequence: CASSVFGHPRGSGANVLTF.

This chain uses TRBV2 with TRBJ2-5, with D uncertain. The V end was cut by 8 bases, the J end by 5 bases, with 12 bases between. Germline V gene lookup returns CDR1 SNHLY and CDR2 FYNNEI. This CDR3 has 12 residues. CDR3 sequence reads: CASVEVYETQYF. Written as DNA, the CDR3 is TGTGCCAGCGTTGAGGTTTATGAGACCCAGTACTTC.

CDR3 DNA sequence: TGTGCCAGCAGCTTAGTTTCCGTGGCTGGCTACACCTTC. It encodes CASSLVSVAGYTF. The chain employs TRBV11-2 and TRBJ1-2; D is uncertain. Trimming cost V 1 base and J 7 bases, with 10 bases left between them. This CDR3 contains 13 residues. Germline assignment: CDR1 SGHAT and CDR2 FQNNGV.